The 28 T cell receptor beta chains presented below share a single source sample, sequenced in a study of shared clonotypes between healthy human individuals. Sequenced by immunoSEQ multiplex PCR; TCRdb stores in-frame clones only, minus some. Of roughly 500,000 clones listed, 90% to 97% are singletons. Input material: naive CD4+ T cells sorted from blood. Subset noted: CD45RA+ positively selected. The receptors derive from a woman in her 30s in good health.

This clone was seen a few times. The chain combines TRBV4-1 with TRBJ1-4, with D uncertain. V was clipped by 1 base and J by 0 bases, with 15 bases between them. CDR3 length equals 18 residues. Germline-derived CDR1 and CDR2 are MGHRA and YSYEKL. CDR3: CASSQVNMGFATNEKLFF. Written as DNA, the CDR3 is TGCGCCAGCAGCCAAGTCAATATGGGTTTTGCAACTAATGAAAAACTGTTTTTT.

The chain uses TRBV5-1 and TRBJ2-6, with 9 bases identical to TRBD2. Germline values: CDR1 SGHRS, CDR2 YFSETQ. The CDR3 loop spans 19 amino acids. Trimming removed 0 bases from V and 0 bases from J; junction bases left unmatched: 7. CDR3 bases: TGCGCCAGCAGCTTGGCCATAGCGGGAGTAATCTCTGGGGCCAACGTCCTGACTTTC. This sequence encodes CASSLAIAGVISGANVLTF.

The CDR3 reads CASSFRPGDTEAFF. CDR3 DNA: TGTGCCAGCAGTTTTCGGCCGGGGGACACTGAAGCTTTCTTT. V is TRBV28 and J is TRBJ1-1; D is perhaps TRBD1 (5 bases). Trimming removed 3 bases at V and 3 bases at J, with 11 bases between. The germline V gene encodes CDR1 MDHEN and CDR2 SYDVKM. The CDR3 extends over 14 amino acids.

This clone was found a few times. The J gene is TRBJ1-5, the V gene TRBV18; no firm D call. The CDR3 consists of 14 residues. Germline V lookup: CDR1 KGHSH, CDR2 LQKENI. V shed 2 bases and J shed 0 bases, with 5 bases lying between them. The CDR3 region has the DNA TGTGCCAGCTCACCAATATATAGCAATCAGCCCCAGCATTTT. Its protein is CASSPIYSNQPQHF.

This clone has a single count. This sequence joins TRBV7-9 and TRBJ2-7; the match to TRBD2 covers 10 bases. The CDR3 is 14 amino acids. The germline CDR1 and CDR2 sequences are SEHNR and FQNEAQ (reference sequence). After removal of 3 bases from V and 2 bases from J, the junction contained 1 base not matched to a gene. The CDR3 DNA is TGTGCCAGCAGCTTCACTAGCGGGACCTACGAGCAGTACTTC. This sequence encodes CASSFTSGTYEQYF.

The chain employs TRBV6-5 and TRBJ1-2, with 11 bases lining up with TRBD1. Germline V gives CDR1 MNHEY, CDR2 SVGAGI. V was clipped by 2 bases and J by 4 bases; unmatched bases: 6. The CDR3 loop spans 16 amino acids. In nucleotides, the CDR3 is TGTGCCAGCAGTTACCTGGACAGGGGGCGAGGCTATGGCTACACCTTC. As protein: CASSYLDRGRGYGYTF.

The rearrangement joins TRBV27 to TRBJ2-1, with 9 positions matching TRBD2. Looked up from germline, CDR1 is MNHEY and CDR2 is SMNVEV (reference sequence). J was trimmed by 10 bases and V by 2 bases; bases with no gene match: 3. This CDR3 has 13 residues. The CDR3 region is CASSLQTSGEQFF. CDR3 in DNA: TGTGCCAGCAGTTTACAGACTAGCGGCGAGCAGTTCTTC.

This rearrangement joins TRBV28 to TRBJ2-7, with 12 positions matching TRBD2. The CDR3 totals 15 residues. Trimming cost V 6 bases and J 0 bases; bases outside gene matches: 3. Germline V CDR1 and CDR2: MDHEN, SYDVKM. CDR3 amino acids: CASRTSGSLSYEQYF. Written as DNA, the CDR3 is TGTGCCAGCAGGACTAGCGGGAGTCTCTCCTACGAGCAGTACTTC.

The J gene is TRBJ2-2, the V gene TRBV19; D might be TRBD2 (6 bases). V lost 5 bases to trimming and J lost 1 base, with 17 bases between them. In germline, CDR1 is LNHDA, CDR2 SQIVND (reference sequence). The CDR3 has 17 residues. CDR3 residues: CASSGFRERRNTGELFF. CDR3 in DNA: TGTGCCAGTAGTGGTTTTCGGGAGCGCCGGAACACCGGGGAGCTGTTTTTT.

This chain uses TRBV7-6 with TRBJ2-1; TRBD2 is a possible D gene (5 bases). The CDR3 sequence is 14 residues long. CDR1 is SGHVS and CDR2 is FNYEAQ in the germline V gene. Trimming pared 1 base from V and 4 bases from J, leaving 8 bases between. CDR3 DNA sequence: TGTGCCAGCAGCTTAGTTGGGAGTTACAATGAGCAGTTCTTC. Encoded protein: CASSLVGSYNEQFF. Using reference TRBV7-6 and TRBJ2-1 for the parts outside the CDR3, the full variable domain is GAGVSQSPRYKVTKRGQDVALRCDPISGHVSLYWYRQALGQGPEFLTYFNYEAQQDKSGLPNDRFSAERPEGSISTLTIQRTEQRDSAMYRCASSLVGSYNEQFFGPGTRLTVL.

The rearrangement links TRBV7-9 to TRBJ1-4; TRBD1 is a possible D gene (5 bases). This CDR3 region has 18 residues. Germline V gene data show CDR1 as SEHNR and CDR2 as FQNEAQ (reference sequence). Trimming left V 1 base short and J 0 bases short, with 15 bases between. The CDR3 loop is CASSLGVGRGATNEKLFF. For the CDR3, the DNA is TGTGCCAGCAGCTTAGGAGTGGGAAGAGGGGCAACTAATGAAAAACTGTTTTTT.

This rearrangement joins TRBV10-1 to TRBJ1-1, with TRBD1 matching 9 bases. The V gene end was trimmed by 3 bases and the J gene end by 4 bases; junction bases not matched to a gene: 9. CDR3 length: 16 residues. Germline lookup yields CDR1 WNHNN and CDR2 SYGVQD (reference sequence). This chain's CDR3 is CASSEGTGPRGTEAFF. CDR3 nucleotides: TGCGCCAGCAGTGAAGGGACAGGGCCGCGGGGCACTGAAGCTTTCTTT.

This chain links TRBV7-9 with TRBJ2-5, with D perhaps TRBD1 (5 bases). Germline V lookup: CDR1 SEHNR, CDR2 FQNEAQ (reference sequence). The CDR3 has 11 residues. V dropped 4 bases and J dropped 11 bases, with 11 bases sitting between them. The CDR3 sequence: CASSSAGKQYF. Written as DNA, the CDR3 is TGTGCCAGCAGCTCAGCAGGGAAGCAGTACTTC.

The chain recombines TRBV7-2 with TRBJ2-3; no clear D. The CDR3 is 11 residues long. The V and J ends lost 5 bases and 8 bases respectively, with 8 bases between them. Germline V gene data show CDR1 as SGHTA and CDR2 as FQGNSA. This chain's CDR3 is CASSRKATQYF. In nucleotides, the CDR3 is TGTGCCAGCAGCCGAAAAGCTACGCAGTATTTT.

The V call is TRBV12-5, the J call TRBJ2-7; unclear D gene. The CDR3 sequence is 13 residues long. Trimming left V 7 bases short and J 0 bases short, with 10 bases between. Germline CDR1 and CDR2: LGHNT and FRNRAP. The CDR3 region is CASAPTPSYEQYF. DNA for the CDR3: TGTGCTAGTGCTCCAACCCCCTCCTACGAGCAGTACTTC.

A single count supports this clone. The genes are TRBV28 and TRBJ1-2; TRBD1 is a possible D gene (6 bases). Per germline, CDR1 MDHEN and CDR2 SYDVKM. The CDR3 runs to 17 residues. Trimming shortened V by 2 bases and J by 8 bases, and 24 bases separated the two germline ends. CDR3 in DNA: TGTGCCAGCAGTTTACGATTCCGGGGGCGCGATTCCAGCGGCTACACCTTC. It specifies CASSLRFRGRDSSGYTF.

V usage is TRBV28 and J usage is TRBJ1-5; TRBD1 aligns across 7 bases. Per the germline V gene, CDR1 is MDHEN and CDR2 is SYDVKM. CDR3 size: 14 residues. The V and J ends lost 7 bases and 9 bases, in that order; junction bases with no gene match: 12. The CDR3 is CASTPGQNIRPQHF. The CDR3 bases are TGTGCCAGCACTCCGGGACAGAACATTCGGCCCCAGCATTTT.

The gene calls are TRBV5-1 and TRBJ1-1; D not resolved. Germline V gene sequence: CDR1 SGHRS, CDR2 YFSETQ. V dropped 4 bases and J dropped 1 base, with 11 bases sitting between them. The CDR3 covers 14 residues. The CDR3 bases are TGCGCCAGCAGCCCAAGTAAAGAGAACACTGAAGCTTTCTTT. Protein product: CASSPSKENTEAFF.

The V and J genes are TRBV11-2 and TRBJ1-2; 7 nucleotides match TRBD1. Germline lookup yields CDR1 SGHAT and CDR2 FQNNGV. The CDR3 is 17 residues long. Trimming took 3 bases from V and 8 from J; bases not matched to a gene: 18. DNA of the CDR3: TGTGCCAGCAGCTTGGGGACAGTTTCTAATGGAATAATCGGCTACACCTTC. Translated: CASSLGTVSNGIIGYTF.

The rearrangement uses TRBV28 and TRBJ2-4; 8 nucleotides agree with TRBD2. V shed 5 bases and J 0 bases; nucleotides not matched to a gene: 6. Looked up from germline, CDR1 is MDHEN and CDR2 is SYDVKM. The length of the CDR3 is 16 residues. The CDR3 loop is CASSQGGRLAKNIQYF. The CDR3, as DNA: TGTGCCAGCAGTCAGGGCGGGAGGTTAGCCAAAAACATTCAGTACTTC.

The chain is built from TRBV7-9 and TRBJ1-1; possibly TRBD1 for D (5 bases). The CDR3 consists of 14 residues. The ends were cut back, 2 bases at V and 2 bases at J, with 9 bases in the middle. Germline-derived CDR1 and CDR2 are SEHNR and FQNEAQ (reference sequence). This chain's CDR3 is CASSLIQENTEAFF. The CDR3 bases are TGTGCCAGCAGCTTAATACAGGAAAACACTGAAGCTTTCTTT. Filled out from reference TRBV7-9 and TRBJ1-1, the complete variable domain reads DTGVSQNPRHKITKRGQNVTFRCDPISEHNRLYWYRQTLGQGPEFLTYFQNEAQLEKSRLLSDRFSAERPKGSFSTLEIQRTEQGDSAMYLCASSLIQENTEAFFGQGTRLTVV.

This clone appeared a single time. The rearrangement joins TRBV29-1 to TRBJ2-3; 7 nucleotides match TRBD2. There are 15 residues in the CDR3. The J segment lost 2 bases and the V segment lost 6 bases, leaving 11 bases of the junction unmatched. Per the germline V gene, CDR1 is SQVTM and CDR2 is ANQGSEA. The chain's CDR3 is CSVEVGGSLTDTQYF. CDR3 nucleotides: TGCAGCGTCGAGGTTGGCGGGAGTCTCACAGATACGCAGTATTTT.

The CDR3, as DNA: TGTGCCAGCAGTTTATGGGGGGCTGGGGCCAACGTCCTGACTTTC. It translates to CASSLWGAGANVLTF. V and J are TRBV27 and TRBJ2-6; possible D gene TRBD2, 6 bases. Trimming stripped 1 base from V and 2 bases from J, with 6 bases between. CDR3 length: 15 amino acids. The germline V gene encodes CDR1 MNHEY and CDR2 SMNVEV (reference sequence).

This clone was recorded a few times. The rearrangement uses TRBV29-1 and TRBJ1-3; tentative D call: TRBD1 (5 bases). The CDR3 has 14 residues. Trimming took 5 bases from V and 0 from J, leaving 11 bases between them. Germline lookup yields CDR1 SQVTM and CDR2 ANQGSEA. CDR3 coding DNA: TGCAGCGTTCAGGGAATCTACTCTGGAAACACCATATATTTT. As protein: CSVQGIYSGNTIYF.

This chain connects TRBV25-1 to TRBJ1-4; D perhaps matches TRBD1 (6 bases). In germline, CDR1 is MGHDK, CDR2 SYGVNS. The CDR3 is made up of 15 amino acids. Deletions cut 3 bases from V and 5 bases from J, with 13 bases between. CDR3 bases: TGTGCCAGCAGTGACCCTCAGGGGACGAATGAAAAACTGTTTTTT. Protein product: CASSDPQGTNEKLFF.

This rearrangement joins TRBV10-3 to TRBJ1-2; D is uncertain. The CDR3 spans 11 residues. Germline V gene data show CDR1 as ENHRY and CDR2 as SYGVKD. V was cut by 9 bases and J by 2 bases, with 7 bases left in between. The CDR3 spells CAIRANYGYTF. CDR3 nucleotides: TGTGCCATAAGGGCGAACTATGGCTACACCTTC.

This chain connects TRBV11-3 to TRBJ2-7, with 7 bases that match TRBD1. The J segment lost 4 bases and the V segment lost 1 base, leaving 1 base of the junction unmatched. CDR3 length equals 13 residues. Germline lookup yields CDR1 SGHNT and CDR2 YENEEA. The CDR3 protein is CASSLAGQYEQYF. The CDR3 DNA follows: TGTGCCAGCAGCTTAGCGGGACAGTACGAGCAGTACTTC.

Comment on this clone: Other DNA sequences from this sample encode an identical CDR3 as well. This chain links TRBV28 with TRBJ2-1; unclear D gene. The V end was cut by 6 bases, the J end by 2 bases, with 14 bases between. Germline lookup yields CDR1 MDHEN and CDR2 SYDVKM. The CDR3 extends over 15 amino acids. This CDR3 is CASSLGGGPYNEQFF. The CDR3 DNA follows: TGTGCCAGCAGCTTGGGTGGCGGTCCCTACAATGAGCAGTTCTTC.